The 10 T cell receptor beta chains below were found in one sample sequenced in a study of T cells in Graves' hyperthyroidism and ophthalmopathy. Amplified TCR beta CDR3 regions derived from RNA transcripts. The HTBI primer set drove a first-round RT-PCR of the TCR CDR3. One entry per CDR3 protein, called by TCRdb with MiXCR from the multiplex PCR reads. The sample lists 660,000 or so distinct CDR3 sequences; about 45% were seen once. Source material: peripheral blood or thyroid tissue (not recorded which). These receptors all come from an adult man with Graves' disease, either hyperthyroidism or ophthalmopathy (not recorded which).

The CDR3 sequence is CSVDPSRNRVGTNGYTF. CDR3 in DNA: TGCAGCGTTGACCCCAGCAGGAACAGGGTCGGGACGAATGGCTACACCTTC. The rearrangement joins TRBV29-1 to TRBJ1-2; TRBD1 is a possible D gene (6 bases). Germline values: CDR1 SQVTM, CDR2 ANQGSEA. The CDR3 length is 17 residues. V lost 3 bases to trimming and J lost 6 bases, with 26 bases between them.

This clonotype has just a few counts. The chain recombines TRBV25-1 with TRBJ1-2, with TRBD1 as a possible D gene (5 bases). V was clipped by 4 bases and J by 2 bases, with 17 bases between them. The length of the CDR3 is 16 residues. Germline V lookup: CDR1 MGHDK, CDR2 SYGVNS. The CDR3 here is CASSARDQHRNYGYTF. In DNA, the CDR3 is TGTGCCAGCAGTGCTAGAGATCAGCACAGGAACTATGGCTACACCTTC.

The chain employs TRBV29-1 and TRBJ1-2; D gene uncertain. The germline V gene has CDR1 SQVTM and CDR2 ANQGSEA. Trimming stripped 8 bases from V and 0 bases from J, with 13 bases between. This CDR3 is built from 13 residues. The CDR3 protein is CSLALDPNYGYTF. The CDR3 DNA is TGCAGCTTGGCCCTGGATCCTAACTATGGCTACACCTTC.

This chain uses TRBV9 with TRBJ1-2; a possible D gene is TRBD1 (6 bases). Between the trimmed V and J ends, which lost 0 bases and 8 bases, there was a span of 14 bases. The CDR3 covers 14 residues. Germline V gives CDR1 SGDLS, CDR2 YYNGEE. For the CDR3, the DNA is TGTGCCAGCAGCGTAGATCAGGGGCCTAGGGGCTACACCTTC. It codes for CASSVDQGPRGYTF.

This clonotype was seen just once. As DNA, the CDR3 is TGTGCCAGTAGCAGGGCGGGAGTGAGCGAGCAGTACTTC. It codes for CASSRAGVSEQYF. The chain combines TRBV19 with TRBJ2-7; TRBD2 matches at 7 bases. The CDR3 sequence is 13 residues long. J lost 6 bases, V lost 6 bases, and 8 bases had no gene match. Per germline, CDR1 LNHDA and CDR2 SQIVND (reference sequence).

In regard to this clonotype: A read error may account for a junction end that differs from germline. The chain joins TRBV2 to TRBJ1-1; weak D call: TRBD1 (6 bases). From germline, CDR1 is SNHLY and CDR2 FYNNEI. This CDR3 comprises 13 residues. The CDR3 protein is CASSRNRDTGAFF. In DNA form, the CDR3 reads TGTGCCAGCAGCCGAAACAGGGACACTGGAGCTTTCTTT.

This clonotype was recorded many times. CDR3 in DNA: TGTGCCAGCAGTGGATGGCAGGAGACACCCCTCCACTTT. As protein: CASSGWQETPLHF. J is TRBJ1-6 and V is TRBV2; the D is unclear. Looked up from germline, CDR1 is SNHLY and CDR2 is FYNNEI. The CDR3 extends over 13 amino acids. Trimming pared 4 bases from V and 11 bases from J, leaving 12 bases between.

This sequence joins TRBV11-3 and TRBJ1-2; D may be TRBD1 (6 bases). Trimming left V 8 bases short and J 8 bases short, with 9 bases between. The CDR3 totals 10 residues. CDR1 is SGHNT and CDR2 is YENEEA in the germline V gene. CDR3 protein: CASLDRGYTF. CDR3 DNA sequence: TGTGCCAGCTTAGACAGGGGCTACACCTTC.

This clonotype was counted at least ten times. The V call is TRBV2, the J call TRBJ1-6; no clear D gene. CDR1 is SNHLY, CDR2 FYNNEI, per germline. The V gene lost 10 bases and the J gene lost 1 base, with 14 bases spanning the gap. The length of the CDR3 is 15 residues. The chain's CDR3 is CATSAETSYNSPLHF. For the CDR3, the DNA is TGTGCCACCTCCGCCGAGACATCCTATAATTCACCCCTCCACTTT.

Here the CDR3 DNA reads TGTGCCAGCAGGCCGGGACACCCATCCTACGAGCAGTACTTC. This gives the protein CASRPGHPSYEQYF. This chain links TRBV11-1 with TRBJ2-7, with TRBD1 as a possible D gene (6 bases). The V and J ends lost 6 bases and 1 base respectively, with 13 bases between them. The germline V gene encodes CDR1 SGHAT and CDR2 FQDESV (reference sequence). The CDR3 is 14 amino acids.